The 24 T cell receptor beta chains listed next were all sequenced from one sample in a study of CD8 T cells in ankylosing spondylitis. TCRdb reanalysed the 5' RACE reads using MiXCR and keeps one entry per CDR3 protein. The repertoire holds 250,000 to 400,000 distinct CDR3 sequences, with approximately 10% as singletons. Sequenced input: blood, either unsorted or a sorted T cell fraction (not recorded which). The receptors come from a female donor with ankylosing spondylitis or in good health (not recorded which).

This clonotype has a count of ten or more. This CDR3 reads CASSGVLRTQYF. CDR3 bases: TGTGCCAGCAGCGGGGTGCTACGAACCCAGTACTTC. This chain joins TRBV5-6 and TRBJ2-5; D not certain. This CDR3 spans 12 amino acids. Germline-derived CDR1 and CDR2 are SGHDT and YYEEEE. The ends were cut back, 4 bases at V and 8 bases at J, with 12 bases in the middle.

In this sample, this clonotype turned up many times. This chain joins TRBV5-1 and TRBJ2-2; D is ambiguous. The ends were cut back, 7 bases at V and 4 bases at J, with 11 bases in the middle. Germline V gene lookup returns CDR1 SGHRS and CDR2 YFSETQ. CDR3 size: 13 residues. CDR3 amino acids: CASRGVGTGELFF. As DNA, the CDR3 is TGCGCCAGCCGAGGAGTAGGCACCGGGGAGCTGTTTTTT.

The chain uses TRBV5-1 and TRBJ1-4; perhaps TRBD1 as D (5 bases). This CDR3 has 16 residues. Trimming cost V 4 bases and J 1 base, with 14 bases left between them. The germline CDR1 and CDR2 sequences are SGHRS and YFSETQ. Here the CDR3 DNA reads TGCGCCAGCAGCGAGGGACGAATCGGAACTAATGAAAAACTGTTTTTT. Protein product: CASSEGRIGTNEKLFF.

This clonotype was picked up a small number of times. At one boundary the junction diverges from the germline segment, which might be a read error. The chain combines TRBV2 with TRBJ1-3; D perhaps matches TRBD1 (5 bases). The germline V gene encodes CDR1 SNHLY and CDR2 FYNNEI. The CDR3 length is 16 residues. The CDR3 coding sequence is TGTGCCAGCAGTGAAACAGGAGCCATCTCTGGAAACACCACATATTTT. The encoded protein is CASSETGAISGNTTYF.

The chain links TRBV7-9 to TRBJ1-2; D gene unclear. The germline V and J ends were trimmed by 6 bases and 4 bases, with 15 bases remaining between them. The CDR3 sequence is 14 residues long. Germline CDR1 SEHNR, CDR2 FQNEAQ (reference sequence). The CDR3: CASSRTGGTYGYTF. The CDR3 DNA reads TGTGCCAGCAGTCGAACCGGAGGCACCTATGGCTACACCTTC.

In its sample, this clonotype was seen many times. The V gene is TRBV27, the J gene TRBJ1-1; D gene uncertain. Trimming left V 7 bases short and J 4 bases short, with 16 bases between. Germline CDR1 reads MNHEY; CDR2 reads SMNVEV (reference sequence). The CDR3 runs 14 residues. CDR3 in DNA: TGTGCCAGCATGCGAAGGGTGCGGGGCACTGAAGCTTTCTTT. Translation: CASMRRVRGTEAFF.

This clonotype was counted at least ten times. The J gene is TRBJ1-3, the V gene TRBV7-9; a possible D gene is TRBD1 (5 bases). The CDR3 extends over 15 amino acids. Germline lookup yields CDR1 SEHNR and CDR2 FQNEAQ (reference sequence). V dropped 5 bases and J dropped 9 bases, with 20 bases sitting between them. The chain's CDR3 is CASSPILWGKTTIYF. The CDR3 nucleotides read TGTGCCAGCAGCCCCATCCTGTGGGGCAAAACCACCATATATTTT.

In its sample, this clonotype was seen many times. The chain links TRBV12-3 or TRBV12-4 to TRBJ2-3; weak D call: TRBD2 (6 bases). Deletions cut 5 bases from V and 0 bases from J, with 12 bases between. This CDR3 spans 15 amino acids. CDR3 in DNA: TGTGCCAGCAGTCCCAAGGGACTTAGCACAGATACGCAGTATTTT. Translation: CASSPKGLSTDTQYF.

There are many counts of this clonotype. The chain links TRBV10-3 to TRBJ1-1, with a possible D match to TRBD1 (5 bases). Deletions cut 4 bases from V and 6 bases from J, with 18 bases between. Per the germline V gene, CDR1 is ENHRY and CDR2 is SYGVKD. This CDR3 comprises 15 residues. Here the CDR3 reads CAISVKKQLGAEAFF. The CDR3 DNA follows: TGTGCCATCAGTGTCAAGAAGCAATTGGGGGCTGAAGCTTTCTTT.

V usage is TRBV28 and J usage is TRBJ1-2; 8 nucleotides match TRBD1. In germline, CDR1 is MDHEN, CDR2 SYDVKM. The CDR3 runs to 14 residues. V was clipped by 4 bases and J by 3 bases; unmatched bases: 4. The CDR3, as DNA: TGTGCCAGCAGTTCAGGGGGCTCCGACTATGGCTACACCTTC. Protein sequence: CASSSGGSDYGYTF.

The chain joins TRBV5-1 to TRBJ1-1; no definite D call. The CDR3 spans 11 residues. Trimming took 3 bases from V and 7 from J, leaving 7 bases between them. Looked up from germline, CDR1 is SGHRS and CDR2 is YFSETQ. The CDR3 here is CASSSRGEAFF. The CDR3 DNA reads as TGCGCCAGCAGCTCCCGGGGTGAAGCTTTCTTT.

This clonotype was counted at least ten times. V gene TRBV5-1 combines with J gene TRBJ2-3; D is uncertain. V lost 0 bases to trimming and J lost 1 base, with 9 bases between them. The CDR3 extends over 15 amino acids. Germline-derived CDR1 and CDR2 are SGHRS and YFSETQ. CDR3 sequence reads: CASSLAVAGTDTQYF. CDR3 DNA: TGCGCCAGCAGCTTGGCCGTAGCCGGCACAGATACGCAGTATTTT.

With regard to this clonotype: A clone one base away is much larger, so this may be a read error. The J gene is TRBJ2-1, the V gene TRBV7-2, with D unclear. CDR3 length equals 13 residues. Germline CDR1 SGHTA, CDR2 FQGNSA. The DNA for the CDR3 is TGTGCCAGCGGTGAGGCAGGCGGAAATGAGCAGCTCTTC. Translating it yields CASGEAGGNEQLF.

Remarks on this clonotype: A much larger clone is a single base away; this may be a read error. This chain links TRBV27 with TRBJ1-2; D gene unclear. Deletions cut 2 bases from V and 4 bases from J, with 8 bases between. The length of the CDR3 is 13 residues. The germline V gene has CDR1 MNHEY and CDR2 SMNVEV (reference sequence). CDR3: CASSLREGYGYTF. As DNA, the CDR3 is TGTGCCAGCAGTTTACGGGAAGGCTATGGCTACACCTTC.

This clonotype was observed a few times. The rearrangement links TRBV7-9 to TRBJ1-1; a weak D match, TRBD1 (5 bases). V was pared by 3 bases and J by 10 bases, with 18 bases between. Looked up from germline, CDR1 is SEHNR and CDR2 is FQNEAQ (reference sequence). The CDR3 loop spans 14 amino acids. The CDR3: CASSFPSTGDGAFF. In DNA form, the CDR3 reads TGTGCCAGCAGCTTCCCTTCGACGGGGGACGGAGCTTTCTTT.

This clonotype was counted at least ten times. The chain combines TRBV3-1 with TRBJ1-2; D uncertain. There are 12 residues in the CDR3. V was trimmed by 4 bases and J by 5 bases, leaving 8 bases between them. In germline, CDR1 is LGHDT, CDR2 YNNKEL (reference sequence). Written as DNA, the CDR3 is TGTGCCAGCAGCCCGACACCTTATGGCTACACCTTC. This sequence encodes CASSPTPYGYTF.

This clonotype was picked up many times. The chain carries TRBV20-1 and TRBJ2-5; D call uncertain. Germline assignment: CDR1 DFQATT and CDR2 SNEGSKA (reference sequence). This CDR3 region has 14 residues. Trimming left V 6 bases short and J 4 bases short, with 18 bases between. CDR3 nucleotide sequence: TGCAGTGCCTCCGGCAGTGTGAGGTTAGAGACCCAGTACTTC. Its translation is CSASGSVRLETQYF.

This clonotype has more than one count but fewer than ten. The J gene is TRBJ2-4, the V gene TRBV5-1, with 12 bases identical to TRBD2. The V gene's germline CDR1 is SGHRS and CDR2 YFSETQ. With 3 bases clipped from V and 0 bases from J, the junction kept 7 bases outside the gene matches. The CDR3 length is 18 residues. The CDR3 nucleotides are TGCGCCAGCAGCTCGGGCCTAGCGGGGGGGCGAGCCAAAAACATTCAGTACTTC. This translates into CASSSGLAGGRAKNIQYF.

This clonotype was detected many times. CDR3 residues: CASSSSSYEQFF. The CDR3 region has the DNA TGTGCCAGCAGCTCGTCTAGTTATGAGCAGTTCTTC. The chain employs TRBV7-8 and TRBJ2-1; D ambiguous. Germline CDR1 SGHVS, CDR2 FQNEAQ. This CDR3 has 12 amino acids. The V end was cut by 4 bases, the J end by 8 bases, with 9 bases between.

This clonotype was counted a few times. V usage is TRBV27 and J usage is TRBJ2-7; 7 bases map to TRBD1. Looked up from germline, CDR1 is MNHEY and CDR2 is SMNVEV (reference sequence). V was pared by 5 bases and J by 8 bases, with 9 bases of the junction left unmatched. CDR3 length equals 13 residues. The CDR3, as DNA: TGTGCCAGCAGTCCCAGGGTGGGACAGCAGCAGTACTTC. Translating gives CASSPRVGQQQYF.

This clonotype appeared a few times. CDR3 sequence reads: CASSLPLPPRQGSEKLFF. The CDR3 DNA sequence: TGTGCCAGCAGCTTACCACTACCCCCGAGACAGGGGAGTGAAAAACTGTTTTTT. V is TRBV6-5 and J is TRBJ1-4; 8 nucleotides match TRBD1. Losses at the gene ends were 6 bases for V and 7 bases for J; bases not matched to a gene: 19. CDR1 and CDR2 (germline): MNHEY, SVGAGI. There are 18 residues in the CDR3.

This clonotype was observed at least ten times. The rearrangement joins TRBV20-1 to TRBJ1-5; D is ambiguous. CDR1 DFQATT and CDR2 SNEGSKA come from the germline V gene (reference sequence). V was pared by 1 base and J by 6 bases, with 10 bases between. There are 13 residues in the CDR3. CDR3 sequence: CSARAGLGQPQHF. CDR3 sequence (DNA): TGCAGTGCTAGAGCAGGACTGGGTCAGCCCCAGCATTTT.

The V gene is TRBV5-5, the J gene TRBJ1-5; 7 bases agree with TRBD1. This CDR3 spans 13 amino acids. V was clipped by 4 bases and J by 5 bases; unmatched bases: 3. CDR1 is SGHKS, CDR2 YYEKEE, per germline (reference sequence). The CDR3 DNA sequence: TGTGCCAGCAGCCTTGGACAGGATCAGCCCCAGCATTTT. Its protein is CASSLGQDQPQHF.

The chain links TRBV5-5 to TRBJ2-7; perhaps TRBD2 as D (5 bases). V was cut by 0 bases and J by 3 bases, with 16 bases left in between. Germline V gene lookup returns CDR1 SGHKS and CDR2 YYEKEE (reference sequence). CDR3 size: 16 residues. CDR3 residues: CASSLDPTRSLYEQYF. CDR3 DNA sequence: TGTGCCAGCAGCTTGGATCCAACTAGGAGTCTCTACGAGCAGTACTTC.